These 20 T cell receptor beta chains came from one sample sequenced in a study of blood T cell repertoires in COVID-19. Generated by immunoSEQ multiplex PCR, the TCRdb table keeps only in-frame clones and is missing some. The sample includes more than 50,000 clones, over 75% seen only once; the top ten take roughly 15%. Input material: peripheral blood. These receptor sequences come from an elderly man with acute or convalescent COVID-19.

A single count supports this clone. The chain uses TRBV5-4 and TRBJ2-5; TRBD2 might be the D (7 bases). Germline CDR1 and CDR2: SGHNT and YYREEE (reference sequence). This CDR3 spans 15 amino acids. The V end lost 4 bases, the J end lost 4 bases, and 17 bases lay between the germline ends. The CDR3 protein is CASSRGAAQGETQYF. CDR3 nucleotide sequence: TGTGCCAGCAGCCGGGGGGCGGCTCAGGGAGAGACCCAGTACTTC.

The chain is built from TRBV5-1 and TRBJ1-4, with 7 bases lining up with TRBD1. CDR3 length equals 15 residues. V was pared by 0 bases and J by 5 bases, with 4 bases of the junction left unmatched. From germline, CDR1 is SGHRS and CDR2 YFSETQ. The CDR3 coding sequence is TGCGCCAGCAGCTTGGGACAGGGAGACAATGAAAAACTGTTTTTT. Translated, it gives CASSLGQGDNEKLFF.

The chain is built from TRBV11-3 and TRBJ2-3, with 9 positions matching TRBD2. Germline V CDR1 and CDR2: SGHNT, YENEEA. J was trimmed by 4 bases and V by 5 bases; bases with no gene match: 7. This CDR3 comprises 15 residues. The CDR3 nucleotides read TGTGCCAGCAGCACCGGCGGGGGGGCTTCAGATACGCAGTATTTT. This codes for CASSTGGGASDTQYF.

The V and J genes are TRBV24-1 and TRBJ2-1, with a tentative D call TRBD2 (5 bases). V was clipped by 8 bases and J by 8 bases, with 15 bases between them. This CDR3 is 13 amino acids long. Germline V gene data show CDR1 as KGHDR and CDR2 as SFDVKD. The CDR3 spells CATNSPGSDEQFF. DNA for the CDR3: TGTGCCACCAACAGCCCGGGGAGCGATGAGCAGTTCTTC.

V usage is TRBV18 and J usage is TRBJ2-1; 7 nucleotides match TRBD1. After removal of 3 bases from V and 2 bases from J, the junction contained 4 bases not matched to a gene. The CDR3 is made up of 15 amino acids. CDR1 KGHSH and CDR2 LQKENI come from the germline V gene. The CDR3 sequence is CASSPPGTAYNEQFF. CDR3 in DNA: TGTGCCAGCTCACCCCCCGGGACAGCCTACAATGAGCAGTTCTTC. The full variable domain, rest sourced from reference TRBV18 and TRBJ2-1, is NAGVMQNPRHLVRRRGQEARLRCSPMKGHSHVYWYRQLPEEGLKFMVYLQKENIIDESGMPKERFSAEFPKEGPSILRIQQVVRGDSAAYFCASSPPGTAYNEQFFGPGTRLTVL.

The chain couples TRBV7-2 to TRBJ2-5; 8 nucleotides match TRBD2. The V and J ends lost 5 bases and 5 bases, in that order; junction bases with no gene match: 10. Per the germline V gene, CDR1 is SGHTA and CDR2 is FQGNSA. The CDR3 has 15 residues. The DNA of the CDR3 is TGTGCCAGCAGCCCTAACGCGGAGCGGGGGGAGACCCAGTACTTC. Amino acid sequence: CASSPNAERGETQYF.

The chain links TRBV19 to TRBJ1-5; TRBD1 might be the D (5 bases). The germline V gene encodes CDR1 LNHDA and CDR2 SQIVND (reference sequence). Deletions cut 6 bases from V and 1 base from J, with 10 bases between. This CDR3 is built from 14 residues. The CDR3 DNA reads TGTGCCAGTAGCCGGGGGTGGAGCAATCAGCCCCAGCATTTT. Encoded protein: CASSRGWSNQPQHF.

The chain uses TRBV6-1 and TRBJ2-2; weak D call: TRBD2 (5 bases). CDR1 is MNHNS, CDR2 SASEGT, per germline. Trimming shortened V by 3 bases and J by 6 bases, and 14 bases separated the two germline ends. The CDR3 length is 15 residues. The DNA of the CDR3 is TGTGCCAGCAGTGACCCAAGCCTAGCCCCCGGGGAGCTGTTTTTT. Its translation is CASSDPSLAPGELFF.

The V call is TRBV6-5, the J call TRBJ2-7, with 9 bases lining up with TRBD2. This CDR3 region has 16 residues. Germline V CDR1 and CDR2: MNHEY, SVGAGI. The V segment lost 0 bases and the J segment 1 base; nucleotides outside the gene matches: 4. CDR3 coding DNA: TGTGCCAGCAGTTACTCGAGGCGGGGGGGTTCCTACGAGCAGTACTTC. Its translation: CASSYSRRGGSYEQYF.

This chain joins TRBV3-1 (or the pseudogene TRBV3-2) and TRBJ1-4; TRBD1 matches at 7 bases. V was pared by 2 bases and J by 6 bases, with 3 bases of the junction left unmatched. Germline CDR1 LGHDT, CDR2 YNNKEL (reference sequence). The CDR3 totals 14 residues. In DNA, the CDR3 is TGTGCCAGCAGCCAAAGGGACAGCTATGAAAAACTGTTTTTT. It codes for CASSQRDSYEKLFF.

This chain connects TRBV29-1 to TRBJ2-7; TRBD2 aligns across 8 bases. The CDR3 contains 13 residues. V lost 6 bases and J lost 2; bases outside the gene matches: 6. The germline V gene has CDR1 SQVTM and CDR2 ANQGSEA. CDR3 in amino acids: CSVSGGRAYEQYF. The CDR3 DNA reads TGCAGCGTAAGCGGGGGAAGGGCCTACGAGCAGTACTTC.

This chain connects TRBV3-1 (or the pseudogene TRBV3-2) to TRBJ2-5; 13 bases line up with TRBD2. The CDR3 covers 16 residues. With V trimmed by 4 bases and J by 5 bases, 7 bases remained unmatched. The V gene's germline CDR1 is LGHDT and CDR2 YNNKEL (reference sequence). This CDR3 is CASSPPTSGGLETQYF. CDR3 DNA: TGTGCCAGCAGCCCCCCGACTAGCGGGGGGTTGGAGACCCAGTACTTC.

The V gene is TRBV19, the J gene TRBJ1-4; no firm D call. The CDR3 is 17 amino acids. Trimming took off 0 bases at V and 8 bases at J, with 19 bases between the two ends. Germline V gene data show CDR1 as LNHDA and CDR2 as SQIVND (reference sequence). In DNA, the CDR3 is TGTGCCAGTAGTATAGACGGCCCGCGGGCAACCTACGAAAAACTGTTTTTT. It codes for CASSIDGPRATYEKLFF.

This clone was counted once. The CDR3 spells CATSASTGATYEQYF. For the CDR3, the DNA is TGTGCCACCAGCGCAAGTACAGGGGCCACCTACGAGCAGTACTTC. The chain uses TRBV15 and TRBJ2-7, with TRBD1 matching 7 bases. From germline, CDR1 is LNHNV and CDR2 YYDKDF (reference sequence). This CDR3 is built from 15 residues. V was clipped by 5 bases and J by 2 bases; unmatched bases: 9.

The V call is TRBV2, the J call TRBJ2-1; TRBD2 is a possible D gene (5 bases). V was clipped by 6 bases and J by 8 bases, with 14 bases between them. CDR1 and CDR2 (germline): SNHLY, FYNNEI. The CDR3 covers 13 residues. CDR3 DNA: TGTGCCAGCAGGCTAGCCGTCCAATATGAGCAGTTCTTC. Translating it yields CASRLAVQYEQFF.

The chain joins TRBV19 to TRBJ2-5, with 8 bases matching TRBD1. The germline V gene encodes CDR1 LNHDA and CDR2 SQIVND (reference sequence). There are 15 residues in the CDR3. Germline trimming cut 1 base from V and 4 bases from J; bases unmatched to any gene: 5. The CDR3 DNA is TGTGCCAGTAGTATAGGCAGGGGGCTATCAGAGACCCAGTACTTC. Protein sequence: CASSIGRGLSETQYF.

This chain connects TRBV6-5 to TRBJ1-1, with a weak D call TRBD1 (6 bases). The CDR3 runs 16 residues. V was shortened by 1 base and J by 6 bases, with 18 bases between the two germline ends. Germline-derived CDR1 and CDR2 are MNHEY and SVGAGI. This chain's CDR3 is CASSYYTQTTGPEAFF. The CDR3 DNA reads as TGTGCCAGCAGTTACTACACCCAAACCACAGGGCCTGAAGCTTTCTTT.

The gene calls are TRBV28 and TRBJ1-2; D possibly corresponds to TRBD1 (5 bases). V was pared by 3 bases and J by 8 bases, with 19 bases between. Germline V gives CDR1 MDHEN, CDR2 SYDVKM. The CDR3 consists of 15 residues. CDR3 in DNA: TGTGCCAGCAGTTTTAACCCACAACAGGATCGGGGCTACACCTTC. It is translated as CASSFNPQQDRGYTF.

The V call is TRBV6-5, the J call TRBJ2-5, with 8 bases fitting TRBD2. V was clipped by 0 bases and J by 7 bases; unmatched bases: 7. The germline V gene encodes CDR1 MNHEY and CDR2 SVGAGI. The CDR3 has 15 residues. CDR3 region: CASSYSGGGRGTQYF. CDR3 bases: TGTGCCAGCAGTTACTCCGGGGGGGGCCGAGGGACCCAGTACTTC.

This chain uses TRBV6-2 or TRBV6-3 with TRBJ1-5, with TRBD1 identical over 8 bases. CDR3 size: 15 residues. Germline V CDR1 and CDR2: MNHEY, SVGEGT. J was trimmed by 5 bases and V by 2 bases; bases with no gene match: 5. DNA for the CDR3: TGTGCCAGCAGTTACCAGGGGGCCACATATCAGCCCCAGCATTTT. This codes for CASSYQGATYQPQHF.